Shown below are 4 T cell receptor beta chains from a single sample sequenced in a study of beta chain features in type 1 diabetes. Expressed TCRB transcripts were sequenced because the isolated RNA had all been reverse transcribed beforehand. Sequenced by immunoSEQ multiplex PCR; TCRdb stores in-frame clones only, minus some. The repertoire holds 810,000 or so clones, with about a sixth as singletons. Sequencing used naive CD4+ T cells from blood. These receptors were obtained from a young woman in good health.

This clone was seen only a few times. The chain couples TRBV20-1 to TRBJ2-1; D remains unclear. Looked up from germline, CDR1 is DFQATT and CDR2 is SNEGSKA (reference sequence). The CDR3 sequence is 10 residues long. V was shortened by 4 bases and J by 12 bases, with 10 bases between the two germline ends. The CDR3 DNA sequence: TGCAGTGCTAAGGTTTGGGGGCAGTTCTTC. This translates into CSAKVWGQFF.

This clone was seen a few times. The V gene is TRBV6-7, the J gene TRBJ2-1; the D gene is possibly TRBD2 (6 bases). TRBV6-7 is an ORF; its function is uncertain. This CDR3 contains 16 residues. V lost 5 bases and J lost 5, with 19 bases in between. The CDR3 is CASSLFDGRAHNEQFF. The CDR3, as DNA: TGTGCCAGCAGTCTCTTCGACGGGAGAGCCCACAATGAGCAGTTCTTC.

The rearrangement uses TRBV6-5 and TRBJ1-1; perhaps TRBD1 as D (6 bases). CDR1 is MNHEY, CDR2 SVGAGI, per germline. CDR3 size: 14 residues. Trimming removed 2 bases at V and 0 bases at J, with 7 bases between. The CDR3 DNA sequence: TGTGCCAGCAGTTACGGGACAATGAACACTGAAGCTTTCTTT. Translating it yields CASSYGTMNTEAFF.

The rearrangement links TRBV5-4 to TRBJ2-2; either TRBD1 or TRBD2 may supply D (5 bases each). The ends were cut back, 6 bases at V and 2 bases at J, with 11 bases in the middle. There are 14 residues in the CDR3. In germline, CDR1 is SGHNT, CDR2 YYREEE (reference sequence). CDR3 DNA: TGTGCCAGCAACCCGGGACGAAACACCGGGGAGCTGTTTTTT. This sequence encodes CASNPGRNTGELFF.